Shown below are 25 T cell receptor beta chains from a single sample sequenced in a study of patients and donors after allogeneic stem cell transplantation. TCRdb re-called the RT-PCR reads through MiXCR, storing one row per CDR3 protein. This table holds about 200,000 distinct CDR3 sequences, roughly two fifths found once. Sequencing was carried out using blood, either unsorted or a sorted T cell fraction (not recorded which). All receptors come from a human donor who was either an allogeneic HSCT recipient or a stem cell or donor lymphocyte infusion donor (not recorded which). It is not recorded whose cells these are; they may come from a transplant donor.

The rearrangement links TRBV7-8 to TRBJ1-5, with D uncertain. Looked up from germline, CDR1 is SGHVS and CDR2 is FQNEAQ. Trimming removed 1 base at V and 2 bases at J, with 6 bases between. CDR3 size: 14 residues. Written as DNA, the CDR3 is TGTGCCAGCAGCTTAGAACAGCGCAATCAGCCCCAGCATTTT. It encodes CASSLEQRNQPQHF.

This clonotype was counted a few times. CDR3 loop: CSVVSTGDTEAFF. The CDR3 bases are TGCAGCGTTGTTAGTACTGGGGACACTGAAGCTTTCTTT. The chain uses TRBV29-1 and TRBJ1-1; D is undetermined. V shed 4 bases and J shed 3 bases, with 12 bases lying between them. CDR3 size: 13 residues. CDR1 is SQVTM, CDR2 ANQGSEA, per germline.

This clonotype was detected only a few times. The CDR3 nucleotides are TGCAGTGCCATTGGGACAGGATGGGGTATGAACACTGAAGCTTTCTTT. Protein sequence: CSAIGTGWGMNTEAFF. This chain connects TRBV20-1 to TRBJ1-1; 8 nucleotides line up with TRBD1. With V trimmed by 6 bases and J by 0 bases, 12 bases remained unmatched. This CDR3 spans 16 amino acids. Per the germline V gene, CDR1 is DFQATT and CDR2 is SNEGSKA (reference sequence).

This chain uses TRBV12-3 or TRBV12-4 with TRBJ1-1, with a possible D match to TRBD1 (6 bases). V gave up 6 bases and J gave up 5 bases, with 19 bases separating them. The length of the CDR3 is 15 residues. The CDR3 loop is CASRATGHLTTEAFF. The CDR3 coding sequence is TGTGCCAGCAGGGCGACGGGACATTTAACAACTGAAGCTTTCTTT.

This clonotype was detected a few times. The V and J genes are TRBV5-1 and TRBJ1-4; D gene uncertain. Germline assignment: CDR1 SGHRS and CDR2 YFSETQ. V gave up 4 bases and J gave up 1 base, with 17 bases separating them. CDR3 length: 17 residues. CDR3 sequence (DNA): TGCGCCAGCAGCATAAGTACTACCTCCGGAACTAATGAAAAACTGTTTTTT. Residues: CASSISTTSGTNEKLFF.

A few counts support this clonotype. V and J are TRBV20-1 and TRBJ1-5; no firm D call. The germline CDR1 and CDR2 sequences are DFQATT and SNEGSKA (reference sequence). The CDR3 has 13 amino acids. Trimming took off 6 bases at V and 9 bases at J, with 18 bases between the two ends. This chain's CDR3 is CSASDQDWRPQHF. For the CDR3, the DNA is TGCAGTGCGTCGGACCAGGACTGGCGGCCCCAGCATTTT.

CDR3 coding DNA: TGCAGCGTTTTTTTCCCGGGACACCACTCGACCTACGAGCAGTACTTC. Encoded protein: CSVFFPGHHSTYEQYF. The chain employs TRBV29-1 and TRBJ2-7, with D possibly being TRBD1 (6 bases). The germline V gene has CDR1 SQVTM and CDR2 ANQGSEA. Trimming left V 5 bases short and J 2 bases short, with 22 bases between. The CDR3 has 16 amino acids.

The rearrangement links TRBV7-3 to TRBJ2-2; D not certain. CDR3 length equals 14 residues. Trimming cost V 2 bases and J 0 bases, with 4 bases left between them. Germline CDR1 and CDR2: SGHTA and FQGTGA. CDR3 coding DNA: TGTGCCAGCAGCTTAGGGGCGAACACCGGGGAGCTGTTTTTT. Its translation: CASSLGANTGELFF.

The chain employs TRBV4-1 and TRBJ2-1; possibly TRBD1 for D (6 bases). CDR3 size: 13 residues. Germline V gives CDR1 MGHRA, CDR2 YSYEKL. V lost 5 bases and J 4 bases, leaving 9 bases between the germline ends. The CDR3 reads CASSTGNYNEQFF. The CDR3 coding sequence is TGCGCCAGCAGCACAGGGAATTACAATGAGCAGTTCTTC.

In DNA form, the CDR3 reads TGTGCCAGCAGCTTAAAACCGGCGGATGGCTACACCTTC. Amino acid sequence: CASSLKPADGYTF. The chain carries TRBV7-3 and TRBJ1-2; D ambiguous. The CDR3 sequence is 13 residues long. Germline V gene sequence: CDR1 SGHTA, CDR2 FQGTGA. Trimming stripped 1 base from V and 6 bases from J, with 9 bases between.

This CDR3 is CASSQGPGPNQPQHF. The CDR3 nucleotides are TGTGCCAGCAGTCAGGGACCAGGGCCCAATCAGCCCCAGCATTTT. The J gene is TRBJ1-5, the V gene TRBV12-3 or TRBV12-4, with D tentatively TRBD1 (5 bases). The ends were cut back, 5 bases at V and 3 bases at J, with 14 bases in the middle. The CDR3 loop spans 15 amino acids.

The DNA of the CDR3 is TGTGCCATCAGTGAGTTGGGACAGAGACCCCAAGAGACCCAGTACTTC. It translates to CAISELGQRPQETQYF. V usage is TRBV10-3 and J usage is TRBJ2-5, with 7 bases that match TRBD1. The CDR3 sequence is 16 residues long. V gave up 1 base and J gave up 1 base; unmatched junction bases: 6. In germline, CDR1 is ENHRY, CDR2 SYGVKD.

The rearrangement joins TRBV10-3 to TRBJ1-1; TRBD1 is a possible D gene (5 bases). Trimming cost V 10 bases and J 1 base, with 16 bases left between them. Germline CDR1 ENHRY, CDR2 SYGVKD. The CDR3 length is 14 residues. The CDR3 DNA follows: TGTGCCAGCGGTGGACTTGGGGGGAACACTGAAGCTTTCTTT. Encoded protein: CASGGLGGNTEAFF.

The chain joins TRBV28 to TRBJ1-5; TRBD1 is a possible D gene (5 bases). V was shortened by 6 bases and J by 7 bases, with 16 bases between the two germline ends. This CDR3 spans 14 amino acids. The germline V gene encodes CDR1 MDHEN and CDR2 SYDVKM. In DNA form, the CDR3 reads TGTGCCAGCAGCAAGGGACCGCGAAGGCAGCCCCAGCATTTT. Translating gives CASSKGPRRQPQHF.

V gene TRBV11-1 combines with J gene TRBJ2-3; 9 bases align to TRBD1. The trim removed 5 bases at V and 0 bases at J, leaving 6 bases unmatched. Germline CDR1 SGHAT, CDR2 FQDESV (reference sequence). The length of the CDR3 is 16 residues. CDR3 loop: CASSKQGAWSTDTQYF. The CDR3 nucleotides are TGTGCCAGCAGCAAACAGGGGGCTTGGAGCACAGATACGCAGTATTTT.

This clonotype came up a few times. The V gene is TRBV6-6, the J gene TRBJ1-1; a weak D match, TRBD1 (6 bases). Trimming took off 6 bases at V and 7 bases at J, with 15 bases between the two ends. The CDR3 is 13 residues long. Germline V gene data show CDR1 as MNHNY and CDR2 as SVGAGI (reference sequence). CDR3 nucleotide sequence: TGTGCCAGCAGCCCACCCGGGGGCGATGAAGCTTTCTTT. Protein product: CASSPPGGDEAFF.

The CDR3 DNA follows: TGCGCCAGCAGCTTGGGGCAGAGCATACACGAGCAGTACTTC. Protein: CASSLGQSIHEQYF. This chain links TRBV5-1 with TRBJ2-7; D gene ambiguous. This CDR3 is 14 amino acids long. Trimming left V 0 bases short and J 5 bases short, with 12 bases between. CDR1 and CDR2 from the germline V gene are SGHRS and YFSETQ.

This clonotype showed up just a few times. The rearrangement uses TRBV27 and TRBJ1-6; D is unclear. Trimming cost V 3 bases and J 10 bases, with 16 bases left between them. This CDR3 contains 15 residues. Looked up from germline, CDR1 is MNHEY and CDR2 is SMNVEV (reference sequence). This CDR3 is CASSFPGPGRSPLHF. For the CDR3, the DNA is TGTGCCAGCAGTTTCCCCGGGCCGGGCCGATCACCCCTCCACTTT.

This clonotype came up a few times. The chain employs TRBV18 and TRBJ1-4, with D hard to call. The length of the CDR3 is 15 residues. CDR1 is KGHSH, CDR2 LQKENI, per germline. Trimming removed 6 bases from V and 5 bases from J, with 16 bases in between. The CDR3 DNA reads TGTGCCAGCTCCCCGATACCGAGCCAGAATGAAAAACTGTTTTTT. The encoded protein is CASSPIPSQNEKLFF.

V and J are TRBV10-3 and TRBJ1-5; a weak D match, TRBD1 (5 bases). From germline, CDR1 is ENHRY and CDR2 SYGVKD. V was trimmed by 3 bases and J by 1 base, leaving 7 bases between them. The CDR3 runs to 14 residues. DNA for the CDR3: TGTGCCATCAGTGAAGAGGGGAGCAATCAGCCCCAGCATTTT. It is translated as CAISEEGSNQPQHF.

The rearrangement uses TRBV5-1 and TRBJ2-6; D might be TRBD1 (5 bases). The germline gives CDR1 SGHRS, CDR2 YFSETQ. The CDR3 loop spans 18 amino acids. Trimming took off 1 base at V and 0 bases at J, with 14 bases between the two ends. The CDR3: CASSLFAGHSSGANVLTF. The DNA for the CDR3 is TGCGCCAGCAGCTTGTTCGCCGGACACAGCTCTGGGGCCAACGTCCTGACTTTC. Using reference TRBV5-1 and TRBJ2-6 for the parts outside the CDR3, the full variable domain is KAGVTQTPRYLIKTRGQQVTLSCSPISGHRSVSWYQQTPGQGLQFLFEYFSETQRNKGNFPGRFSGRQFSNSRSEMNVSTLELGDSALYLCASSLFAGHSSGANVLTFGAGSRLTVL.

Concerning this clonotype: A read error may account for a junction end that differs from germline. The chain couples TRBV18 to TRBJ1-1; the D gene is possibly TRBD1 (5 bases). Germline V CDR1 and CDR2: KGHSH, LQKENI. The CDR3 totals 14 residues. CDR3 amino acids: CASSPRGGNAEAFF. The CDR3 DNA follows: TGTGCCAGCTCACCCCGGGGGGGGAACGCTGAAGCTTTCTTT. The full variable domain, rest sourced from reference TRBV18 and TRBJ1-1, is NAGVMQNPRHLVRRRGQEARLRCSPMKGHSHVYWYRQLPEEGLKFMVYLQKENIIDESGMPKERFSAEFPKEGPSILRIQQVVRGDSAAYFCASSPRGGNAEAFFGQGTRLTVV.

CDR3 bases: TGTGCCAGCAGTTTAGAGTGGAATCAGCCCCAGCATTTT. This encodes CASSLEWNQPQHF. The V call is TRBV12-3 or TRBV12-4, the J call TRBJ1-5; D gene unclear. The CDR3 runs to 13 residues. V gave up 1 base and J gave up 4 bases, with 5 bases separating them.

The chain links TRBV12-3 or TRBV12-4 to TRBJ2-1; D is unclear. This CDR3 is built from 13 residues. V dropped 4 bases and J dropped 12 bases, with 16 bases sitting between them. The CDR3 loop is CASSSLDRNTQFF. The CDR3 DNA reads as TGTGCCAGCAGTTCGCTTGACCGGAATACGCAGTTCTTC.

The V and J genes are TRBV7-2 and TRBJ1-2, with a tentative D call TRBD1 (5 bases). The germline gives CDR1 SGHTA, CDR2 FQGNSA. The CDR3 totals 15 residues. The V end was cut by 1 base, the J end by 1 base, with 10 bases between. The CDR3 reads CASSLGGSRNYGYTF. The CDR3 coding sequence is TGTGCCAGCAGCTTAGGGGGCAGTCGTAACTATGGCTACACCTTC. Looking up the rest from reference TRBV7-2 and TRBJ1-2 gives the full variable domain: GAGVSQSPSNKVTEKGKDVELRCDPISGHTALYWYRQSLGQGLEFLIYFQGNSAPDKSGLPSDRFSAERTGGSVSTLTIQRTQQEDSAVYLCASSLGGSRNYGYTFGSGTRLTVV.